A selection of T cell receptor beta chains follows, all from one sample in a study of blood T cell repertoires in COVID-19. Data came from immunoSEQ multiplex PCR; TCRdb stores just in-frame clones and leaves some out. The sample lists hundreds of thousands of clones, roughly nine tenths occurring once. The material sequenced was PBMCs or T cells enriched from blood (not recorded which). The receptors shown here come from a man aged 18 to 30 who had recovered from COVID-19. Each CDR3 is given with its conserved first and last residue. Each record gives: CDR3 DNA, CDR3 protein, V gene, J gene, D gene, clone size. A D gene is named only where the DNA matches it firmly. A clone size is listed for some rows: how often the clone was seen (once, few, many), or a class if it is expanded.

TGTGCCAGCAGCTTAGGGACAGCGGGCACCCTCTATGGCTACACCTTC	CASSLGTAGTLYGYTF	TRBV27	TRBJ1-2	TRBD1	NA
TGTGCCAACAACCAGGGATATGGCTACACCTTC	CANNQGYGYTF	TRBV6-5	TRBJ1-2	NA	NA
TGCGCCAGCAGCTCTATGCCAGGGGATGGCTACACCTTC	CASSSMPGDGYTF	TRBV5-1	TRBJ1-2	NA	once
TGTGCCAGCAGTTTCCAGGGAAGGTCTAATTCACCCCTCCACTTT	CASSFQGRSNSPLHF	TRBV2	TRBJ1-6	NA	NA
TGTGCCAGCAGCCCGGGGACTAGCGGGGGGACTCTAACCTACAATGAGCAGTTCTTC	CASSPGTSGGTLTYNEQFF	TRBV9	TRBJ2-1	TRBD2	NA
TGCGCCAGCAGCCAAGGGGAGGGGGGCAGTGAAGCTTTCTTT	CASSQGEGGSEAFF	TRBV4-1	TRBJ1-1	NA	NA
TGTGCCATGGGACAGGGGGCGGATAATTCACCCCTCCACTTT	CAMGQGADNSPLHF	TRBV10-3	TRBJ1-6	TRBD1	once
TGCGCCAGCAGCCTAAACGGTGCAACTAATGAAAAACTGTTTTTT	CASSLNGATNEKLFF	TRBV4-1	TRBJ1-4	NA	NA
TGTGCCAGCAGCTGGGGCCTATCGAATGGGGGGGAGACCCAGTACTTC	CASSWGLSNGGETQYF	TRBV13	TRBJ2-5	NA	once
TGTGCCAGCAGTTTACGAGGCGAGCAGTACTTC	CASSLRGEQYF	TRBV28	TRBJ2-7	NA	once
TGCGCCAGCAGCCAAGAGTCTAGAGGGGGGGGTGAAAAACTGTTTTTT	CASSQESRGGGEKLFF	TRBV4-3	TRBJ1-4	NA	NA
TGCGCCAGCAGCCCACAGAGGGGAGGGCAAGAGACCCAGTACTTC	CASSPQRGGQETQYF	TRBV5-1	TRBJ2-5	TRBD2	NA
TGTGCCAGCAGCAACGGACAGGGGAATTCACCCCTCCACTTT	CASSNGQGNSPLHF	TRBV7-3	TRBJ1-6	TRBD1	NA
TGTGCCAGCAGCCGGACAGGGGGCCAAACTGAAGCTTTCTTT	CASSRTGGQTEAFF	TRBV4-2	TRBJ1-1	TRBD1	NA
TGTGCCTGGAGAGTTAGCGGGAGACGGTACAATGAGCAGTTCTTC	CAWRVSGRRYNEQFF	TRBV30	TRBJ2-1	TRBD2	NA
TGTGCCAGCTCGGGACAGGGCAACACTGAAGCTTTCTTT	CASSGQGNTEAFF	TRBV2	TRBJ1-1	TRBD1	NA
TGTGCCAGCAGTTTGATAGTGGGAGTCGGTACAGATACGCAGTATTTT	CASSLIVGVGTDTQYF	TRBV28	TRBJ2-3	NA	NA
TGTGCCAGCAGCTTAGCCCTGGACAGTTCAGGAAACACCATATATTTT	CASSLALDSSGNTIYF	TRBV7-2	TRBJ1-3	NA	NA
TGCGCCAGCAGCCCTAGACTAGCAGGGGACTACGAGCAGTACTTC	CASSPRLAGDYEQYF	TRBV4-1	TRBJ2-7	NA	NA
TGTGCCAGCAGCTTAACGGGGGGGCTCACCGGGGAGCTGTTTTTT	CASSLTGGLTGELFF	TRBV7-3	TRBJ2-2	NA	NA
TGTGCCTGGACCAGGGGGCGCAATAATTCACCCCTCCACTTT	CAWTRGRNNSPLHF	TRBV30	TRBJ1-6	TRBD1	NA
TGTGCCAGCAGCGTAAGTAGCGGGAGTAACAATGAGCAGTTCTTC	CASSVSSGSNNEQFF	TRBV9	TRBJ2-1	TRBD2	NA
TGTGCCAGCAGTGGCGGGGGGGCCACAGATACGCAGTATTTT	CASSGGGATDTQYF	TRBV6-4	TRBJ2-3	TRBD2	medium-sized
TGTGCCAGCAGCGTAGGACTAGCGAACACCGGGGAGCTGTTTTTT	CASSVGLANTGELFF	TRBV9	TRBJ2-2	NA	NA
TGTGCCAGCAGCCTAAGGCAGGACACAGATACGCAGTATTTT	CASSLRQDTDTQYF	TRBV7-2	TRBJ2-3	NA	NA
TGTGCCAGCAGCTTAAGAGGGAGATTAAACGGAACAGATACGCAGTATTTT	CASSLRGRLNGTDTQYF	TRBV7-3	TRBJ2-3	NA	NA
TGTGCCACCAGCAGAGGAACCGGGGGAATCAATGGCTACACCTTC	CATSRGTGGINGYTF	TRBV15	TRBJ1-2	NA	NA
TGTGCCGGAGACCGGGACAGTGTCTACAATGAGCAGTTCTTC	CAGDRDSVYNEQFF	TRBV5-8	TRBJ2-1	TRBD1	NA
TGTGCCAGCAGCTCCGGGACGGGAGACTACGAGCAGTACTTC	CASSSGTGDYEQYF	TRBV3-1/TRBV3-2	TRBJ2-7	NA	NA
TGTGCCAGCAGTCCTCCCCCTACCCTCCACTTT	CASSPPPTLHF	TRBV6-6	TRBJ1-6	NA	NA
TGTGCCAGCAGCCCCCGGGCCTACGAGCAGTACTTC	CASSPRAYEQYF	TRBV3-1/TRBV3-2	TRBJ2-7	NA	NA
TGTGCCAGCACCGGAGGGGGCGCGGGTAATGAAAAACTGTTTTTT	CASTGGGAGNEKLFF	TRBV28	TRBJ1-4	TRBD1	NA
TGTGCCAGCAGCCCTGGGACTAGCGGGAGTGAGGAGACCCAGTACTTC	CASSPGTSGSEETQYF	TRBV11-3	TRBJ2-5	TRBD2	NA
TGTGCCAGCAGCTTAGTAGTGGGATCAGGGGACCTTAATTCACCCCTCCACTTT	CASSLVVGSGDLNSPLHF	TRBV7-2	TRBJ1-6	NA	NA
TGTGCCAGCAGCCACTTTGACAGGGGAGAGACCCAGTACTTC	CASSHFDRGETQYF	TRBV4-2	TRBJ2-5	TRBD1	NA
TGTGCCAGCAGCCCCTATACTAGCGGGAGGCCTCTCTACGAGCAGTACTTC	CASSPYTSGRPLYEQYF	TRBV3-1/TRBV3-2	TRBJ2-7	TRBD2	NA
TGTGCCAGCAGTTTATGGGGCAGGGGCCGTGGGACTGAAGCTTTCTTT	CASSLWGRGRGTEAFF	TRBV28	TRBJ1-1	NA	few
TGTGCCAGCAGTGAAACTACCTCTGGAAACACCATATATTTT	CASSETTSGNTIYF	TRBV6-1	TRBJ1-3	NA	few
TGCGCCAGCAACCCAGGGGGGCAATATAATGAAAAACTGTTTTTT	CASNPGGQYNEKLFF	TRBV4-1	TRBJ1-4	TRBD1	few
TGCAGCGTTTGTGTCAGAAATGGCTACACCTTC	CSVCVRNGYTF	TRBV29-1	TRBJ1-2	NA	NA
TGCGCCAGCACCCCTGGGGCAGGCATGACCAGCACAGATACGCAGTATTTT	CASTPGAGMTSTDTQYF	TRBV5-1	TRBJ2-3	NA	NA
TGTGCCAGCTCACCTCCGGACAGCTCCTATAATTCACCCCTCCACTTT	CASSPPDSSYNSPLHF	TRBV18	TRBJ1-6	NA	NA
TGTGCCAGCACCGAGGTTCGCGGAAACCAAGAGACCCAGTACTTC	CASTEVRGNQETQYF	TRBV5-8	TRBJ2-5	NA	NA
TGTGCCAGCAGTGACAGTAGGACCCGCGCGGGGCGAAGCAATCAGCCCCAGCATTTT	CASSDSRTRAGRSNQPQHF	TRBV2	TRBJ1-5	NA	NA
TGTGCCAGCAGCGTAGAGGGGAAGACTAGCGGGGGAAACAATGAGCAGTTCTTC	CASSVEGKTSGGNNEQFF	TRBV9	TRBJ2-1	TRBD2	NA